This TCR beta chain was documented in a study of cytomegalovirus exposure and HLA in healthy donors. Study summary: A prior analysis found some 110 million unique TCR beta sequences from roughly 180 million T cells. Study-level findings and limits: Segments of the TCR beta V type were, in most cases, productive about 87% or about 30% of the time in an earlier analysis.

It was with 60 Vbeta and 13 Jbeta primers that the PCR ran. Clones were sequenced by immunoSEQ multiplex PCR, and TCRdb holds only the in-frame ones, with some missing. The sample records over 130,000 clones, more than 75% being singletons. The CDR3 covers 13 residues. CDR1 and CDR2 (germline): MNHNY, SVGAGI (reference sequence). V lost 6 bases and J lost 2, with 11 bases in between. Comments on this clone: Its antigen is not known.

The chain links TRBV6-6 to TRBJ2-7, with D maybe TRBD1 (5 bases). The origin of this receptor is a man in his forties or fifties in good health and CMV-seronegative. Material: PBMCs. CDR3 in DNA: TGTGCCAGCAGCCCAGGGCCTACCTACGAGCAGTACTTC. As protein: CASSPGPTYEQYF.